Each of the 26 T cell receptor beta chains below was sequenced from the same sample in a study of cytomegalovirus exposure and HLA in healthy donors. PCR was performed using 60 Vbeta and 13 Jbeta primers. Produced via immunoSEQ multiplex PCR; TCRdb's table is partial and in-frame only. Among roughly 150,000 clones listed, more than 65% were seen once. The sequencing sample was made of PBMCs. All receptors derive from a man younger than 35 in good health and CMV-seropositive.

The chain recombines TRBV27 with TRBJ1-2; a weak D match, TRBD1 (6 bases). The CDR3 totals 15 residues. Looked up from germline, CDR1 is MNHEY and CDR2 is SMNVEV (reference sequence). V was clipped by 5 bases and J by 0 bases, with 13 bases between them. The CDR3 sequence is CASSPEGVTNYGYTF. DNA of the CDR3: TGTGCCAGCAGTCCCGAGGGGGTCACTAACTATGGCTACACCTTC.

The chain has TRBV19 and TRBJ1-1; TRBD1 might be the D (5 bases). Germline V gives CDR1 LNHDA, CDR2 SQIVND (reference sequence). CDR3 length: 14 residues. V was cut by 1 base and J by 4 bases, with 10 bases left in between. This CDR3 is CASSIGGAGTEAFF. Written as DNA, the CDR3 is TGTGCCAGTAGTATAGGGGGCGCCGGCACTGAAGCTTTCTTT.

In its sample, this clone was seen a few times. J is TRBJ1-1 and V is TRBV5-1, with D possibly TRBD1 on 6 matching bases. Germline CDR1 SGHRS, CDR2 YFSETQ. V dropped 1 base and J dropped 4 bases, with 14 bases sitting between them. The CDR3 consists of 15 residues. The CDR3 DNA is TGCGCCAGCAGCTTGAAAACAGGGATGAGCACTGAAGCTTTCTTT. Translating gives CASSLKTGMSTEAFF.

J is TRBJ1-3 and V is TRBV19, with D tentatively TRBD1 (5 bases). This CDR3 spans 14 amino acids. V was shortened by 7 bases and J by 4 bases, with 14 bases between the two germline ends. Per germline, CDR1 LNHDA and CDR2 SQIVND (reference sequence). The CDR3 bases are TGTGCCAGTAATGACCGGGACTTAGGAAACACCATATATTTT. It codes for CASNDRDLGNTIYF.

The rearrangement uses TRBV28 and TRBJ1-4; possibly TRBD1 for D (5 bases). Trimming took off 6 bases at V and 9 bases at J, with 11 bases between the two ends. In germline, CDR1 is MDHEN, CDR2 SYDVKM. The CDR3 length is 12 residues. CDR3 sequence reads: CASRQGFKKLFF. As DNA, the CDR3 is TGTGCCAGCAGGCAGGGCTTCAAAAAACTGTTTTTT.

CDR3 amino acids: CASSQIEGAGETQYF. The DNA for the CDR3 is TGTGCCAGCAGCCAAATAGAGGGGGCAGGGGAGACCCAGTACTTC. The chain carries TRBV7-9 and TRBJ2-5; 7 bases line up with TRBD1. Germline CDR1 reads SEHNR; CDR2 reads FQNEAQ (reference sequence). Trimming at V came to 5 bases and at J to 5 bases, leaving 11 bases not matched to a gene. The CDR3 is made up of 15 amino acids.

This chain uses TRBV10-3 with TRBJ1-2; TRBD1 is a possible D gene (5 bases). V was pared by 3 bases and J by 3 bases, with 11 bases between. The CDR3 spans 14 residues. Germline assignment: CDR1 ENHRY and CDR2 SYGVKD. The chain's CDR3 is CAISERGEDYGYTF. In DNA form, the CDR3 reads TGTGCCATCAGTGAAAGGGGCGAGGACTATGGCTACACCTTC.

Details on this clone: In the same sample, other DNA sequences code for this CDR3. The V call is TRBV6-5, the J call TRBJ2-3; D unresolved. The CDR3 is 13 residues long. Deletions cut 5 bases from V and 1 base from J, with 7 bases between. Germline CDR1 and CDR2: MNHEY and SVGAGI. The CDR3: CASSRRGTDTQYF. In DNA, the CDR3 is TGTGCCAGCAGTCGTCGGGGCACAGATACGCAGTATTTT.

The V call is TRBV29-1, the J call TRBJ2-3, with a possible D match to TRBD2 (7 bases). The V end was cut by 6 bases, the J end by 2 bases, with 21 bases between. CDR3 size: 16 residues. Germline values: CDR1 SQVTM, CDR2 ANQGSEA. DNA for the CDR3: TGCAGCGTCCACCAGCCCCGCGGGGGCTCCACAGATACGCAGTATTTT. It translates to CSVHQPRGGSTDTQYF.

The rearrangement joins TRBV7-9 to TRBJ1-1, with 8 nucleotides matching TRBD1. Trimming took 3 bases from V and 8 from J; bases not matched to a gene: 5. Germline CDR1 SEHNR, CDR2 FQNEAQ (reference sequence). The CDR3 consists of 13 residues. The CDR3 protein is CASSFRQGLEAFF. CDR3 nucleotides: TGTGCCAGCAGCTTCCGACAGGGGCTGGAAGCTTTCTTT.

V is TRBV7-2 and J is TRBJ2-2, with 7 positions matching TRBD2. With 4 bases clipped from V and 8 bases from J, the junction kept 4 bases outside the gene matches. This CDR3 has 13 amino acids. Germline V gene sequence: CDR1 SGHTA, CDR2 FQGNSA. The CDR3 DNA is TGTGCCAGCAGCTCGCAACTAGCGGGGGAGCTGTTTTTT. Protein sequence: CASSSQLAGELFF.

The rearrangement links TRBV28 to TRBJ1-1; TRBD1 is a possible D gene (6 bases). The CDR3 runs to 13 residues. The V end was cut by 6 bases, the J end by 4 bases, with 12 bases between. The germline V gene has CDR1 MDHEN and CDR2 SYDVKM. The CDR3 sequence is CASRQGLATEAFF. For the CDR3, the DNA is TGTGCCAGCAGACAGGGCTTGGCCACTGAAGCTTTCTTT.

CDR3 region: CSVEGREGPTDTQYF. The CDR3 DNA sequence: TGCAGCGTTGAGGGGCGGGAGGGCCCCACAGATACGCAGTATTTT. The chain is built from TRBV29-1 and TRBJ2-3, with 9 nucleotides matching TRBD2. The germline CDR1 and CDR2 sequences are SQVTM and ANQGSEA. V lost 3 bases, J lost 2 bases, and 6 bases stayed unmatched. The CDR3 is 15 amino acids.

The rearrangement joins TRBV6-1 to TRBJ1-2; D call uncertain. Between the trimmed V and J ends, which lost 5 bases and 8 bases, there was a span of 6 bases. Per the germline V gene, CDR1 is MNHNS and CDR2 is SASEGT. This CDR3 has 10 amino acids. Here the CDR3 DNA reads TGTGCCAGCAGTTCGGGGGGCTACACCTTC. This translates into CASSSGGYTF.

The genes are TRBV28 and TRBJ2-1, with D tentatively TRBD1 (6 bases). V shed 5 bases and J shed 3 bases, with 23 bases lying between them. This CDR3 region has 18 residues. CDR1 MDHEN and CDR2 SYDVKM come from the germline V gene. The CDR3 DNA reads as TGTGCCAGCAGTCCAACCTACAGGGAAAAGAATATCTACAATGAGCAGTTCTTC. Protein: CASSPTYREKNIYNEQFF. The whole variable domain, remainder taken from reference TRBV28 and TRBJ2-1, is DVKVTQSSRYLVKRTGEKVFLECVQDMDHENMFWYRQDPGLGLRLIYFSYDVKMKEKGDIPEGYSVSREKKERFSLILESASTNQTSMYLCASSPTYREKNIYNEQFFGPGTRLTVL.

Only a few counts were recorded for this clone. The rearrangement links TRBV11-3 to TRBJ2-1; no definite D call. V dropped 5 bases and J dropped 7 bases, with 9 bases sitting between them. The CDR3 loop spans 12 amino acids. Per the germline V gene, CDR1 is SGHNT and CDR2 is YENEEA. For the CDR3, the DNA is TGTGCCAGCAGCGTCCGAGATAATGAGCAGTTCTTC. Its protein is CASSVRDNEQFF.

The chain couples TRBV11-3 to TRBJ1-3; D ambiguous. Looked up from germline, CDR1 is SGHNT and CDR2 is YENEEA. With 0 bases removed from V and 4 bases from J, the gap between germline ends came to 10 bases. The CDR3 is made up of 15 amino acids. The CDR3 loop reads CASSLDAGIGNTIYF. The CDR3 region has the DNA TGTGCCAGCAGCTTAGACGCGGGGATCGGAAACACCATATATTTT. Complete variable domain (other parts from reference TRBV11-3 and TRBJ1-3): EAGVVQSPRYKIIEKKQPVAFWCNPISGHNTLYWYLQNLGQGPELLIRYENEEAVDDSQLPKDRFSAERLKGVDSTLKIQPAELGDSAVYLCASSLDAGIGNTIYFGEGSWLTVV.

The chain links TRBV5-4 to TRBJ1-1; the match to TRBD1 covers 8 bases. V shed 4 bases and J 4 bases; nucleotides not matched to a gene: 12. This CDR3 region has 16 residues. Germline V gene data show CDR1 as SGHNT and CDR2 as YYREEE (reference sequence). CDR3 amino acids: CASSPSAGGLATEAFF. The DNA for the CDR3 is TGTGCCAGCAGCCCGAGTGCAGGGGGCCTGGCCACTGAAGCTTTCTTT.

The J gene is TRBJ1-1, the V gene TRBV5-4, with D possibly TRBD1 on 5 matching bases. Germline-derived CDR1 and CDR2 are SGHNT and YYREEE (reference sequence). This CDR3 is 13 amino acids long. Trimming took off 5 bases at V and 1 base at J, with 9 bases between the two ends. In DNA, the CDR3 is TGTGCCAGCAGACTGGACAAGAACACTGAAGCTTTCTTT. Its translation: CASRLDKNTEAFF.

The J gene is TRBJ2-1, the V gene TRBV7-8; no clear D. The CDR3 is made up of 15 amino acids. Germline V gives CDR1 SGHVS, CDR2 FQNEAQ. V lost 3 bases and J 0 bases, leaving 9 bases between the germline ends. CDR3 loop: CASSLRPGSYNEQFF. CDR3 in DNA: TGTGCCAGCAGCTTGCGCCCCGGCTCCTACAATGAGCAGTTCTTC.

The chain uses TRBV5-1 and TRBJ1-1; 7 bases map to TRBD1. CDR3 length: 13 residues. The germline CDR1 and CDR2 sequences are SGHRS and YFSETQ. Germline trimming cut 6 bases from V and 4 bases from J; bases unmatched to any gene: 6. The CDR3 loop is CASTGQEGTEAFF. DNA of the CDR3: TGCGCCAGCACCGGACAGGAGGGCACTGAAGCTTTCTTT.

The rearrangement uses TRBV27 and TRBJ1-4; TRBD1 matches 7 bases. The CDR3 spans 18 residues. Germline CDR1 is MNHEY and CDR2 is SMNVEV (reference sequence). V lost 1 base to trimming and J lost 2 bases; unmatched junction nucleotides: 10. The CDR3 DNA is TGTGCCAGCAGTTTATTCGGGACAGCTCCCTTGACTAATGAAAAACTGTTTTTT. Protein: CASSLFGTAPLTNEKLFF.

This sequence joins TRBV18 and TRBJ1-3, with 8 nucleotides matching TRBD1. The germline V gene encodes CDR1 KGHSH and CDR2 LQKENI. The CDR3 contains 15 residues. Germline trimming cut 4 bases from V and 0 bases from J; bases unmatched to any gene: 2. Here the CDR3 reads CASSRDRYSGNTIYF. For the CDR3, the DNA is TGTGCCAGCTCACGGGACAGGTACTCTGGAAACACCATATATTTT.

V gene TRBV18 combines with J gene TRBJ2-1, with TRBD2 matching over 8 bases. Unmatched junction bases numbered 3, after V lost 6 bases and J lost 5 bases. The CDR3 is made up of 13 amino acids. CDR1 is KGHSH and CDR2 is LQKENI in the germline V gene. The CDR3 loop reads CASSPGRDNEQFF. The CDR3 bases are TGTGCCAGCTCCCCCGGGAGGGACAATGAGCAGTTCTTC. The full variable domain, its missing parts supplied by reference TRBV18 and TRBJ2-1, is NAGVMQNPRHLVRRRGQEARLRCSPMKGHSHVYWYRQLPEEGLKFMVYLQKENIIDESGMPKERFSAEFPKEGPSILRIQQVVRGDSAAYFCASSPGRDNEQFFGPGTRLTVL.

On this clone itself: In the same sample, other DNA sequences code for this CDR3. The CDR3 protein is CASSFTSRPSTEAFF. CDR3 coding DNA: TGTGCCAGCAGTTTCACCTCCCGCCCGAGCACTGAAGCTTTCTTT. V usage is TRBV6-6 and J usage is TRBJ1-1; no clear D. The germline gives CDR1 MNHNY, CDR2 SVGAGI (reference sequence). V lost 4 bases to trimming and J lost 4 bases, with 16 bases between them. CDR3 size: 15 residues.

This rearrangement joins TRBV10-3 to TRBJ1-2; weak D call: TRBD1 (5 bases). The CDR3 consists of 16 residues. Germline V gives CDR1 ENHRY, CDR2 SYGVKD. Deletions cut 8 bases from V and 0 bases from J, with 19 bases between. The CDR3 reads CAILPGWGAANYGYTF. The CDR3 region has the DNA TGTGCCATCCTCCCCGGGTGGGGCGCAGCTAACTATGGCTACACCTTC.